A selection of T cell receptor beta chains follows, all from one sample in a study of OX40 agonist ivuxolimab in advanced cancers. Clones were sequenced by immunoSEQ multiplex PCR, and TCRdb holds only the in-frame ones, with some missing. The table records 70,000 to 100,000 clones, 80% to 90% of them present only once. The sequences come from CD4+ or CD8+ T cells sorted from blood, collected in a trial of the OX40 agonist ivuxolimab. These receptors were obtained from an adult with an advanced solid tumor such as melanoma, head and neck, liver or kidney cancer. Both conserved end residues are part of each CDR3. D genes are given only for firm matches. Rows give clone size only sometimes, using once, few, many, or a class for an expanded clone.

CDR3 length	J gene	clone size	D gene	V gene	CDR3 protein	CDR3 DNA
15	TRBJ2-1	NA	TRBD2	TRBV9	CASSVSSGRFDEQFF	TGTGCCAGCAGCGTTTCTAGCGGGAGGTTTGATGAGCAGTTCTTC
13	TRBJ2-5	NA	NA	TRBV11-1	CASSLGPRQEWHF	TGTGCCAGCAGCTTAGGGCCGAGACAAGAGTGGCACTTC
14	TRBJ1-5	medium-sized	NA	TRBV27	CASSLNGNNQPQHF	TGTGCCAGCAGTTTAAATGGCAACAATCAGCCCCAGCATTTT
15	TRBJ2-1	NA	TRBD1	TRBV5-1	CASSFPGQGYNEQFF	TGCGCCAGCAGCTTCCCGGGACAGGGGTACAATGAGCAGTTCTTC
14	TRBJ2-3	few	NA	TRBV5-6	CASSLAGRPDTQYF	TGTGCCAGCAGCTTGGCCGGGCGACCAGATACGCAGTATTTT
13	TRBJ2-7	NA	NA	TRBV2	CASRDLSSYEQYF	TGTGCCAGCAGAGACTTGAGCTCCTACGAGCAGTACTTC
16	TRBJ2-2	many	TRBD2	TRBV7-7	CASSLSLAVNTGELFF	TGTGCTAGCAGCTTATCTCTAGCGGTGAACACCGGGGAGCTGTTTTTT
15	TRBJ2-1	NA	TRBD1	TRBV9	CASSVTGVEYNEQFF	TGTGCCAGCAGCGTAACAGGGGTGGAATACAATGAGCAGTTCTTC
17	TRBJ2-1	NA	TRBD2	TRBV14	CASSPGLAGGIYNEQFF	TGTGCCAGCAGCCCGGGACTAGCGGGAGGTATTTACAATGAGCAGTTCTTC
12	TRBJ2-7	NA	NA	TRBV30	CAWDWTGREQYF	TGTGCCTGGGATTGGACCGGCCGCGAGCAGTACTTC
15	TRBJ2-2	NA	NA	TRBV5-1	CASNRGQGNTGELFF	TGCGCCAGCAACCGGGGGCAGGGGAACACCGGGGAGCTGTTTTTT
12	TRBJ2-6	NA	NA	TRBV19	CASYGGANVLTF	TGTGCCAGCTATGGTGGGGCCAACGTCCTGACTTTC
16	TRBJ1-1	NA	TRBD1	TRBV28	CASSFAGQGGRTEAFF	TGTGCCAGCAGTTTTGCGGGACAGGGGGGTCGAACTGAAGCTTTCTTT
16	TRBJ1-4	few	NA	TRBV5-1	CASSLGTQGEYEKLFF	TGCGCCAGCAGCTTGGGAACACAGGGTGAATACGAAAAACTGTTTTTT
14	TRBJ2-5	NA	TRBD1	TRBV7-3	CASSVGTGVETQYF	TGTGCCAGCAGCGTCGGGACAGGGGTAGAGACCCAGTACTTC
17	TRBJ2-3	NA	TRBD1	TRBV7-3	CASSSPITGDITDTQYF	TGTGCCAGCAGCTCACCAATTACAGGGGACATCACAGATACGCAGTATTTT
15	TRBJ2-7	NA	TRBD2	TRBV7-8	CASSLSLAGGYEQYF	TGTGCCAGCAGCTTATCTCTAGCGGGAGGTTACGAGCAGTACTTC
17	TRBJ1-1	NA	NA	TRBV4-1	CASSQDQDFLMNTEAFF	TGCGCCAGCAGCCAAGATCAAGATTTCCTAATGAACACTGAAGCTTTCTTT
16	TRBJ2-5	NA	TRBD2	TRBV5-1	CASSLAAGAGKETQYF	TGCGCCAGCAGCTTGGCAGCGGGGGCGGGAAAAGAGACCCAGTACTTC
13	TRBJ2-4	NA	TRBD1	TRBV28	CASSLRQGNIQYF	TGTGCCAGCAGTTTAAGACAGGGAAACATTCAGTACTTC
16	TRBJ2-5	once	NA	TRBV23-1	CASSQSLIRTAETQYF	TGCGCCAGCAGTCAATCACTGATCAGGACAGCAGAGACCCAGTACTTC
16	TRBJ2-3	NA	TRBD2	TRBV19	CASTPRAGVRTDTQYF	TGTGCCAGTACCCCAAGGGCGGGAGTGAGAACAGATACGCAGTATTTT
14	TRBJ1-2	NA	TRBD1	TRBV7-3	CASSITGAAGGYTF	TGTGCCAGCAGCATAACAGGGGCGGCGGGAGGCTACACCTTC
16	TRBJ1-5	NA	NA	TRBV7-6	CASSPGGLYSNQPQHF	TGTGCCAGCTCCCCCGGAGGGCTTTATAGCAATCAGCCCCAGCATTTT
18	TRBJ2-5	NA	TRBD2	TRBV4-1	CASSQAPGTSGRDETQYF	TGCGCCAGCAGCCAAGCCCCGGGGACTAGCGGGAGGGACGAGACCCAGTACTTC
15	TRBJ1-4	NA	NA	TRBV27	CASSPISTSNEKLFF	TGTGCCAGCAGCCCGATATCGACTTCTAATGAAAAACTGTTTTTT
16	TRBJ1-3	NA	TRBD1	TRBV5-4	CASRQTGGSSGNTIYF	TGTGCCAGCAGACAGACAGGGGGCAGCTCTGGAAACACCATATATTTT
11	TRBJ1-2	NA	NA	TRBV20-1	CSARTVYGYTF	TGCAGTGCTAGGACGGTTTATGGCTACACCTTC
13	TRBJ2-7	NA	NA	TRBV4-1	CASSPDYSYEQYF	TGCGCCAGCAGCCCCGACTACTCCTACGAGCAGTACTTC
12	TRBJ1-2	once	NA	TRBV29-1	CSVHTGHDGYTF	TGCAGCGTCCACACAGGGCACGATGGCTACACCTTC
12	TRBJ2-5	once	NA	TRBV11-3	CASSPDQETQYF	TGTGCCAGCAGCCCAGACCAAGAGACCCAGTACTTC
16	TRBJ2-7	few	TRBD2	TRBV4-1	CASSQALAFSSYEQYF	TGCGCCAGCAGCCAAGCACTAGCGTTTAGCTCCTACGAGCAGTACTTC
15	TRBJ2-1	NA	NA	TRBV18	CASSHGQSSYNEQFF	TGTGCCAGCTCACACGGACAGAGCTCCTACAATGAGCAGTTCTTC
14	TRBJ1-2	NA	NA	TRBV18	CASSPPGANYGYTF	TGTGCCAGCTCACCTCCGGGCGCTAACTATGGCTACACCTTC
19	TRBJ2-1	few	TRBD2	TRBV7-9	CASSPWDGIAGGGYNEQFF	TGTGCCAGCAGCCCGTGGGACGGAATAGCGGGAGGGGGGTACAATGAGCAGTTCTTC
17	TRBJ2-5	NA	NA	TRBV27	CASSSPPTPGSQETQYF	TGTGCCAGCAGTTCCCCTCCGACTCCCGGGAGCCAAGAGACCCAGTACTTC
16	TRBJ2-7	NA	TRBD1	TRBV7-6	CASSSGQGLSRSEQYF	TGTGCCAGCAGCTCAGGACAGGGCTTATCGAGGAGCGAGCAGTACTTC
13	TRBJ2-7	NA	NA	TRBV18	CASSPSASYEQYF	TGTGCCAGCTCACCATCAGCTTCCTACGAGCAGTACTTC
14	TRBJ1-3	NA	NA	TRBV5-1	CASSLVSSGNTIYF	TGCGCCAGCAGCTTGGTCAGCTCTGGAAACACCATATATTTT
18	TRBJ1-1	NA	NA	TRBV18	CASSPPRGVSLQNTEAFF	TGTGCCAGCTCACCACCCCGGGGCGTCTCCCTCCAGAACACTGAAGCTTTCTTT
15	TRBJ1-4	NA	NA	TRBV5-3	CARSLERQNNEKLFF	TGTGCCAGAAGCTTGGAGAGACAGAACAATGAAAAACTGTTTTTT
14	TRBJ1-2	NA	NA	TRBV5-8	CASSLNGRYYGYTF	TGTGCCAGCAGCTTGAACGGAAGGTACTATGGCTACACCTTC
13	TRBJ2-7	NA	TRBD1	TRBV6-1	CASSRDRGHEQYF	TGTGCCAGTTCCCGGGACAGGGGCCACGAGCAGTACTTC
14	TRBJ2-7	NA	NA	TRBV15	CATSRHRDSYEQYF	TGTGCCACCAGCAGGCACAGGGACTCCTACGAGCAGTACTTC
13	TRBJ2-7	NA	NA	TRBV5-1	CASSPDKAYEQYF	TGCGCCAGCAGTCCAGACAAAGCCTACGAGCAGTACTTC
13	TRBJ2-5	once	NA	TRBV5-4	CASSPRASQTQYF	TGTGCCAGCAGCCCCCGGGCTAGCCAGACCCAGTACTTC
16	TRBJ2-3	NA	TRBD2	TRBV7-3	CASSQGAGAGTDTQYF	TGTGCCAGCAGCCAAGGGGCGGGAGCTGGCACAGATACGCAGTATTTT
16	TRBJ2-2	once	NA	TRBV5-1	CASSLAGAVGNGELFF	TGCGCCAGCAGCTTGGCGGGGGCCGTCGGGAACGGGGAGCTGTTTTTT
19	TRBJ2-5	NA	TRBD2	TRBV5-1	CASSLGPPGLAVGKETQYF	TGCGCCAGCAGCTTGGGGCCCCCGGGACTAGCCGTGGGGAAAGAGACCCAGTACTTC
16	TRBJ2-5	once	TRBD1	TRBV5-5	CASSSATGGVLGTQYF	TGTGCCAGCAGCTCGGCGACAGGGGGCGTCCTCGGGACCCAGTACTTC
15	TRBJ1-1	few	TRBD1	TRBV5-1	CASSSGQGAYTEAFF	TGCGCCAGCAGCAGTGGACAGGGGGCTTATACTGAAGCTTTCTTT
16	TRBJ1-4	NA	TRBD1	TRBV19	CASSIDADRGREKLFF	TGTGCCAGTAGTATAGATGCGGACAGGGGGCGCGAAAAACTGTTTTTT
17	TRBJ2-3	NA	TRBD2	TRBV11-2	CASSLPGLATGTDTQYF	TGTGCCAGCAGCTTACCGGGACTAGCGACTGGCACAGATACGCAGTATTTT
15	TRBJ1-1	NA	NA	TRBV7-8	CASSAREGGNTEAFF	TGTGCCAGCAGCGCGAGGGAGGGTGGCAACACTGAAGCTTTCTTT
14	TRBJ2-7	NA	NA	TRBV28	CASRNIDSIREQYF	TGTGCCAGCAGGAATATAGACAGCATTAGGGAGCAGTACTTC
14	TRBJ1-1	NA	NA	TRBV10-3	CAITGGGQNTEAFF	TGTGCCATCACGGGCGGGGGCCAGAACACTGAAGCTTTCTTT